This TCR beta chain appears in the sequencing data of a study of T cells in Graves' hyperthyroidism and ophthalmopathy (dated by TCRdb to about 2019). The study in broad terms: Peripheral blood samples were taken at the time of initial diagnosis, prior to any treatment. TCR V-J signatures able to tell the groups apart were searched for in a discovery cohort of 90 to 100 patients, of whom about 40 had Graves' ophthalmopathy and about 60 had stable Graves' hyperthyroidism. An independent validation cohort of fewer than 20 hyperthyroidism patients and more than 15 patients who later progressed to ophthalmopathy tested prospective prediction of ophthalmopathy. The 75 to 100 discovery patients were randomly divided into training and test sets at a 7:3 ratio. In addition, the study compared T-cell repertoires in thyroid tissue and in blood from 6 or 7 Graves' hyperthyroidism patients. Following sampling, methimazole starting at 30 mg daily was given to hyperthyroidism patients, and high-dose intravenous methylprednisolone was given to ophthalmopathy patients. The paper reports TCR Vbeta CDR3 sequencing of roughly 140 peripheral blood samples: 43 ophthalmopathy, over 70 hyperthyroidism and approximately 17 progressor patients.

The TCR beta CDR3 regions were amplified from RNA transcripts. For the first round of RT-PCR on the TCR CDR3, the HTBI primer set was used together with the Qiagen OneStep RT-PCR kit. Libraries were constructed in a second round of multiplex PCR, after which size selection and purification were carried out. Sequencing of the libraries was done on an Illumina HiSeq2000 using paired-end 100 bp reads. In the source study's methods: Raw data were processed with SOAPnuke, discarding reads with adapters, uncalled bases, mean Phred below 15, or no exact constant-primer or identifier match. COPE v1.2.5 was used to merge high-quality paired reads, and clonotypes were defined as unique nucleotide sequences. MiTCR v1.1 was used to align the clonotypes against IMGT TRBV, TRBD and TRBJ reference segments. Only V-J combinations with frequency above 0.0001, covering 99.2% of repertoires, were analysed. The TCS score was defined as the ratio of F50 (clonal expansion) to E x V (chaos), calculated using BLOSUM62-based TCRdist between CDR3 peptides within each V-J. Welch's t-statistics and random forest reduced some 510 V-J features to 13, which were used in a naive Bayes classifier (R e1071). TCRdb trimmed the raw reads at Q25, called clones with MiXCR and kept productive beta chains. For every CDR3 protein sequence, its rows merge into one entry that carries the most common genes and DNA. TCRdb's processing, not the study's, gives the V and J calls here. A total of around 600,000 distinct CDR3 sequences appear in this sample, roughly 14% of them only once. The biggest ten clones account for roughly an eighth of the sample.

Moderately to severely active disease, a Clinical Activity Score of at least 3, a NOSPECS grade of at least 4, and a duration under 3 months were present in ophthalmopathy patients. Any patient with an uncontrolled infection, another autoimmune disease, pregnancy or lactation was excluded. Diagnoses were established on the basis of clinical symptoms, serum thyroxine and TRAb, thyroid ultrasound, and orbital computed tomography. PBMCs were isolated from 8 to 10 ml of fresh peripheral blood by Ficoll-Paque density gradient centrifugation. Total RNA was extracted using Trizol reagent, and RNA quality was assessed on an Agilent 2100 Bioanalyzer. General study outcomes and caveats: In validation, progression to ophthalmopathy was predicted by the model with about 70% sensitivity and around 76% specificity, a median of roughly six months before onset. Most expanded thyroid clonotypes (frequency above 0.001) were also detected in blood, a finding suggesting that blood repertoires may reflect thyroid immune responses. No statistical method was used to fix the sample size in advance, and group allocation was not hidden from the investigators. A 13 V-J signature model separated ophthalmopathy from stable hyperthyroidism, with about 88% sensitivity and 81.08% specificity in cross-validation and 80%/75% in testing.

For this clonotype: Its cognate antigen has yet to be identified. No base quality information exists; no much larger clone differs at one position.

The TCR was taken from a woman aged 50 to 65 with Graves' ophthalmopathy. The sequenced material came from blood.

The CDR3 amino acid sequence is: CASSQVGISSYNEQFF. The nucleotide sequence reads as follows: TGCGCCAGCAGCCAAGTGGGCATAAGCTCCTACAATGAGCAGTTCTTC. The V and J genes are TRBV4-3 and TRBJ2-1; there is no confident call for the D gene. The CDR3 holds 16 amino acids from the cysteine to the phenylalanine. The retained sequence is limited to the CDR3, 48 bases, with the frame set at the first base. The junction shows trimming of 1 base on V and 0 bases on J, plus 10 bases between the germline ends. The germline V gene supplies CDR1 LGHNA and CDR2 YSLEER.